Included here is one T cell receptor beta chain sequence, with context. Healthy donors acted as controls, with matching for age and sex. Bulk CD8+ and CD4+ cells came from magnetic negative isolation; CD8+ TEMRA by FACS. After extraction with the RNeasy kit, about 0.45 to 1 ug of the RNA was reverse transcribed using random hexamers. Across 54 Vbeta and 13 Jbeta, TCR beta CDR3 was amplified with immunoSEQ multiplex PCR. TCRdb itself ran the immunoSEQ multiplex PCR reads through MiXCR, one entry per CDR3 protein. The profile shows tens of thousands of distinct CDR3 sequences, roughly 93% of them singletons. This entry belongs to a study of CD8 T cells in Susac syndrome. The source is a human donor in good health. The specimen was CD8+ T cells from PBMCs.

In nucleotides, the CDR3 is TGTGCCAGCAGTTTGGTAGGGCCGGGCAATGAGCAGTTCTTC. This translates into CASSLVGPGNEQFF. The V and J genes are TRBV27 and TRBJ2-1; D is undetermined. Looked up from germline, CDR1 is MNHEY and CDR2 is SMNVEV (reference sequence). The V end lost 3 bases, the J end lost 6 bases, and 12 bases lay between the germline ends. The CDR3 runs 14 residues.